This T cell receptor (beta chain) derives from a study of blood T cell repertoires in COVID-19. Study information: The analysed material was cDNA or gDNA that came from T cells, B-cell-depleted T cells, or PBMCs.

Profiled with immunoSEQ multiplex PCR; TCRdb holds only in-frame clones, not every one. The sample lists some 99,000 clones, about 78% occurring once. Germline V gene data show CDR1 as LNHDA and CDR2 as SQIVND (reference sequence). This CDR3 spans 15 amino acids. The junction had 6 bases not matched to a gene; V was cut back by 3 bases and J by 2 bases. The sequenced sample consisted of peripheral blood. The chain has TRBV19 and TRBJ2-7; 8 nucleotides align to TRBD1. This sequence was found in a human donor in a cohort sampled during active or convalescent COVID-19. The DNA for the CDR3 is TGTGCCAGTAGTATCGCCGGGACAGGAGCCTACGAGCAGTACTTC. The encoded protein is CASSIAGTGAYEQYF.